This TCR beta chain was captured in a study of T cells expressing NK-cell markers (TCRdb year 2020). Background for the entire study: In sorted CD3+CD56+NKG2C+, CD3+CD56+NKG2C- and CD3+CD56-NKG2C+ T-cell subsets from several donors, TCR beta-chain repertoires were profiled. Of the eight sequenced donors, seven were found to be HCMV-seropositive and one was found to be HCMV-seronegative. Randomly selected healthy volunteers, three men and five women, were used as the eight sequenced donors. Illumina HiSeq 2000/2500, MiSeq or NextSeq was used to sequence libraries as 2 x 150 bp reads.

TCRdb records Illumina HiSeq 2000 as the sequencer. 5'RACE template switching, by which a universal primer site and unique molecular identifiers were added, was used to make TCR beta cDNA libraries. Priming for cDNA synthesis came from the TCR beta constant segment, and two successive PCR amplification steps followed. The published analysis was carried out like this. MIGEC was used to demultiplex reads and group the reads by UMI, and MiTCR was used to assemble and quantify clonotypes. Only TCR cDNA sequences supported by at least two reads were kept to exclude erroneous sequences. The tcR package was used for downstream repertoire analysis, and clonotypes were matched across fractions by CDR3 nucleotide sequence plus V segment. Antigen specificity was annotated against VDJdb with VDJmatch, allowing one amino acid substitution in CDR3. With the reads reprocessed by TCRdb, a single entry stands for each CDR3 protein sequence and no DNA is reported. The V and J calls here are based on TCRdb, not the publication. This sample's clone table shows about 110,000 distinct CDR3 sequences. The ten largest clones represent around a sixth of the sample.

What the research found in general, with its limitations: Those dominant clonotypes were again the most abundant among CD3+CD56-NKG2C+ cells in several donors, at about 25-60.1%. Whether the expanded NKG2C-expressing T cell clones were specific for HCMV antigens was left unclear. For roughly six donors, the dominant CD3+CD56+NKG2C+ clonotypes were among the top 10 CD8+ clonotypes and accounted for roughly 1.0-8% of CD8+ T cells.

In regard to this clonotype: There is no known antigen for this receptor.

The CDR3 spans 14 residues, from the cysteine through the phenylalanine. Only the protein is available. As encoded in the germline V gene, CDR1 is MNHNS while CDR2 is SASEGT. HCMV-specific IgG was detected in serum with a commercial ELISA kit to determine HCMV serostatus. Ficoll density gradient centrifugation was used to isolate peripheral blood mononuclear cells from blood. The specimen was blood T cells: a sorted CD56 or NKG2C T cell subset, CD4+ or CD8+ T cells, or bulk PBMC T cells (not recorded which). The rearrangement joined TRBV6-1 to TRBJ1-2; TCRdb gives TRBD1 as the D gene, but with no DNA this cannot be confirmed. This clonotype originated in a woman between 18 and 70 years old in good health. The CDR3 corresponds to CASSGQGTYYGYTF.